The 26 T cell receptor beta chains reported below all come from one sample, sequenced in a study of blood T cell repertoires in COVID-19. This table comes from immunoSEQ multiplex PCR, and its TCRdb copy is limited to in-frame clones, with some not included. Here the sample spans 120,000 or so clones, about four fifths being singletons. Specimen: peripheral blood. These receptor sequences come from a man aged 60-69 years with acute or convalescent COVID-19.

This clone was found a few times. The chain employs TRBV19 and TRBJ1-3; D unresolved. In germline, CDR1 is LNHDA, CDR2 SQIVND (reference sequence). The CDR3 spans 14 residues. Deletions cut 5 bases from V and 0 bases from J, with 8 bases between. DNA of the CDR3: TGTGCCAGTAGTCCACAGTTCTCTGGAAACACCATATATTTT. It is translated as CASSPQFSGNTIYF. Using reference TRBV19 and TRBJ1-3 for the parts outside the CDR3, the full variable domain is DGGITQSPKYLFRKEGQNVTLSCEQNLNHDAMYWYRQDPGQGLRLIYYSQIVNDFQKGDIAEGYSVSREKKESFPLTVTSAQKNPTAFYLCASSPQFSGNTIYFGEGSWLTVV.

This chain links TRBV28 with TRBJ2-3; 8 bases align to TRBD2. This CDR3 has 18 residues. V was pared by 6 bases and J by 0 bases, with 14 bases of the junction left unmatched. Germline V lookup: CDR1 MDHEN, CDR2 SYDVKM. The CDR3 region is CASSAKTSARASTDTQYF. The CDR3 DNA sequence: TGTGCCAGCAGCGCTAAGACTAGCGCCCGGGCTAGCACAGATACGCAGTATTTT.

The V and J genes are TRBV19 and TRBJ2-3; D uncertain. The length of the CDR3 is 15 residues. Trimming stripped 3 bases from V and 0 bases from J, with 10 bases between. CDR1 is LNHDA, CDR2 SQIVND, per germline (reference sequence). The CDR3 DNA sequence: TGTGCCAGTAGTATCATTGACGGGAGCACAGATACGCAGTATTTT. Its translation is CASSIIDGSTDTQYF.

The chain combines TRBV19 with TRBJ1-5, with TRBD1 as a possible D gene (6 bases). CDR3 length: 14 residues. CDR1 is LNHDA and CDR2 is SQIVND in the germline V gene (reference sequence). Trimming took 10 bases from V and 7 from J, leaving 20 bases between them. The CDR3 loop reads CATSLGGLGQPQHF. In DNA, the CDR3 is TGTGCCACCTCCCTCGGGGGGCTGGGGCAGCCCCAGCATTTT.

The V and J genes are TRBV5-6 and TRBJ2-5; 8 bases map to TRBD2. Trimming took 1 base from V and 2 from J; bases not matched to a gene: 7. The CDR3 is 16 amino acids. The germline V gene has CDR1 SGHDT and CDR2 YYEEEE. The CDR3 loop reads CASSLRSTSGQETQYF. CDR3 sequence (DNA): TGTGCCAGCAGCTTGCGGTCTACTAGCGGACAAGAGACCCAGTACTTC.

Worth noting for this clone: One end of the junction does not line up with germline, which may come from a read error. The rearrangement uses TRBV14 and TRBJ2-3; 10 bases fit TRBD2. The V gene's germline CDR1 is SGHDN and CDR2 FVKESK. The CDR3 length is 15 residues. The CDR3 region is CASSSSSGSRDTQYF. As DNA, the CDR3 is TGTGCCAGCAGCTCGTCTAGCGGGAGCAGAGATACGCAGTATTTT.

The rearrangement links TRBV11-1 to TRBJ2-2, with D hard to call. Trimming removed 7 bases from V and 5 bases from J, with 11 bases in between. The CDR3 consists of 13 residues. The germline CDR1 and CDR2 sequences are SGHAT and FQDESV (reference sequence). The CDR3 DNA follows: TGTGCCAGCACCCTTTCAGGAACCGGGGAGCTGTTTTTT. As protein: CASTLSGTGELFF.

The rearrangement uses TRBV6-4 and TRBJ1-6, with TRBD1 matching 10 bases. There are 14 residues in the CDR3. CDR1 and CDR2 (germline): MRHNA, SNTAGT. Trimming removed 6 bases from V and 10 bases from J; junction bases left unmatched: 6. The CDR3 DNA reads as TGTGCCAGCAGAGACCGGGACAGGGGATCACCCCTCCACTTT. Encoded protein: CASRDRDRGSPLHF.

This sequence joins TRBV19 and TRBJ2-7; D gene ambiguous. Per the germline V gene, CDR1 is LNHDA and CDR2 is SQIVND (reference sequence). Trimming removed 3 bases from V and 2 bases from J, with 8 bases in between. This CDR3 has 13 residues. CDR3 amino acids: CASSIRGPYEQYF. The CDR3 region has the DNA TGTGCCAGTAGTATCAGAGGCCCCTACGAGCAGTACTTC.

The chain combines TRBV6-1 with TRBJ2-7; TRBD1 matches at 8 bases. The CDR3 length is 14 residues. V lost 1 base and J lost 7; bases outside the gene matches: 6. The germline V gene encodes CDR1 MNHNS and CDR2 SASEGT. The CDR3 DNA sequence: TGTGCCAGCAGTGAAGTGATAACAGGGGGTGAGCAGTACTTC. It encodes CASSEVITGGEQYF.

V is TRBV6-5 and J is TRBJ1-5; no firm D call. The CDR3 length is 15 residues. The V gene's germline CDR1 is MNHEY and CDR2 SVGAGI. The V end lost 6 bases, the J end lost 0 bases, and 12 bases lay between the germline ends. CDR3 bases: TGTGCCAGCAGAAAGACGGACTTTAGCAATCAGCCCCAGCATTTT. It yields the protein CASRKTDFSNQPQHF.

The rearrangement uses TRBV28 and TRBJ2-7; TRBD2 matches at 15 bases. The CDR3 is made up of 16 amino acids. The V segment lost 6 bases and the J segment 6 bases; nucleotides outside the gene matches: 9. The germline gives CDR1 MDHEN, CDR2 SYDVKM. DNA of the CDR3: TGTGCCAGCAGCCGTATGGGGGGACTAGCGGGAGGCGAGCAGTACTTC. Translated: CASSRMGGLAGGEQYF.

The genes are TRBV7-9 and TRBJ1-1; D unresolved. Trimming left V 5 bases short and J 1 base short, with 11 bases between. The germline gives CDR1 SEHNR, CDR2 FQNEAQ (reference sequence). CDR3 length equals 14 residues. The CDR3 spells CASSHHTGNTEAFF. CDR3 DNA: TGTGCCAGCAGCCATCACACGGGGAACACTGAAGCTTTCTTT.

The rearrangement links TRBV15 to TRBJ1-2; D is undetermined. The CDR3 is 15 amino acids. Trimming took 0 bases from V and 0 from J, leaving 8 bases between them. The V gene's germline CDR1 is LNHNV and CDR2 YYDKDF (reference sequence). CDR3 DNA: TGTGCCACCAGCAGAGATGTCAATGCTAACTATGGCTACACCTTC. It specifies CATSRDVNANYGYTF.

This chain links TRBV28 with TRBJ1-2; 10 bases match TRBD1. Germline CDR1 reads MDHEN; CDR2 reads SYDVKM. Trimming cost V 6 bases and J 1 base; bases outside gene matches: 2. This CDR3 has 14 residues. The CDR3, as DNA: TGTGCCAGCAGGGGGACAGGGGTTAACTATGGCTACACCTTC. Its translation: CASRGTGVNYGYTF.

This clone came up once. This chain links TRBV5-1 with TRBJ2-7, with 7 nucleotides matching TRBD1. The germline V gene encodes CDR1 SGHRS and CDR2 YFSETQ. V shed 0 bases and J 1 base; nucleotides not matched to a gene: 7. CDR3 size: 16 residues. The CDR3 sequence is CASSLGGWDSSYEQYF. CDR3 in DNA: TGCGCCAGCAGCTTGGGAGGATGGGACAGTTCCTACGAGCAGTACTTC.

This chain uses TRBV6-5 with TRBJ2-3, with D possibly matching TRBD1 (5 bases). The CDR3 runs to 13 residues. Germline values: CDR1 MNHEY, CDR2 SVGAGI. Trimming left V 7 bases short and J 5 bases short, with 13 bases between. The CDR3 sequence is CASKKLDRDTQYF. The CDR3 DNA sequence: TGTGCCAGCAAGAAGTTAGACAGAGATACGCAGTATTTT.

This clone was observed at least ten times. This chain uses TRBV9 with TRBJ2-5; 8 positions match TRBD2. V lost 0 bases and J lost 5; bases outside the gene matches: 6. The CDR3 loop spans 15 amino acids. CDR1 and CDR2 from the germline V gene are SGDLS and YYNGEE. DNA for the CDR3: TGTGCCAGCAGCGTAGAGGGGACTAGTCGGGAGACCCAGTACTTC. Translated, it gives CASSVEGTSRETQYF. Together with reference TRBV9 and TRBJ2-5, the CDR3 gives the full variable domain: DSGVTQTPKHLITATGQRVTLRCSPRSGDLSVYWYQQSLDQGLQFLIQYYNGEERAKGNILERFSAQQFPDLHSELNLSSLELGDSALYFCASSVEGTSRETQYFGPGTRLLVL.

The chain joins TRBV24-1 to TRBJ2-7; 12 bases match TRBD2. Germline loops: CDR1 KGHDR, CDR2 SFDVKD. The CDR3 is made up of 15 amino acids. The V gene end was trimmed by 8 bases and the J gene end by 0 bases; junction bases not matched to a gene: 4. CDR3 in amino acids: CATTGLAGASYEQYF. In nucleotides, the CDR3 is TGTGCCACCACGGGACTAGCGGGTGCCTCCTACGAGCAGTACTTC.

A word on this clone: Within the sample, other DNA sequences also encode this same CDR3. The rearrangement joins TRBV5-1 to TRBJ1-1, with a possible D match to TRBD1 (6 bases). This CDR3 is 14 amino acids long. Trimming took off 1 base at V and 3 bases at J, with 10 bases between the two ends. Germline values: CDR1 SGHRS, CDR2 YFSETQ. The CDR3 bases are TGCGCCAGCAGCTTGACAGGGCGGGACACTGAAGCTTTCTTT. It codes for CASSLTGRDTEAFF.

The rearrangement uses TRBV29-1 and TRBJ2-3; the match to TRBD1 covers 8 bases. CDR1 and CDR2 from the germline V gene are SQVTM and ANQGSEA. J was trimmed by 6 bases and V by 7 bases; bases with no gene match: 6. The CDR3 is 12 residues long. The CDR3 DNA sequence: TGCAGCGCCACAGGGGGTGCGGATACGCAGTATTTT. Amino acids: CSATGGADTQYF.

The J gene is TRBJ1-1, the V gene TRBV18, with 7 nucleotides matching TRBD1. This CDR3 contains 15 residues. Germline V CDR1 and CDR2: KGHSH, LQKENI. With 1 base clipped from V and 3 bases from J, the junction kept 5 bases outside the gene matches. The CDR3 region has the DNA TGTGCCAGCTCACCACTTGGGGACAGCGACACTGAAGCTTTCTTT. Translation gives CASSPLGDSDTEAFF.

This clone was counted ten times or more. CDR3 DNA: TGCGCCAGCAGCTTGGTGGCAGGGATAGGACAGCCCCAGCATTTT. Translation: CASSLVAGIGQPQHF. The chain uses TRBV5-1 and TRBJ1-5; maybe TRBD1 (5 bases). Germline V CDR1 and CDR2: SGHRS, YFSETQ. The CDR3 covers 15 residues. V shed 0 bases and J shed 7 bases, with 14 bases lying between them. Filled out from reference TRBV5-1 and TRBJ1-5, the complete variable domain reads KAGVTQTPRYLIKTRGQQVTLSCSPISGHRSVSWYQQTPGQGLQFLFEYFSETQRNKGNFPGRFSGRQFSNSRSEMNVSTLELGDSALYLCASSLVAGIGQPQHFGDGTRLSIL.

The chain employs TRBV18 and TRBJ2-5; 8 bases align to TRBD1. V gave up 4 bases and J gave up 2 bases; unmatched junction bases: 3. This CDR3 is built from 14 residues. Germline V gives CDR1 KGHSH, CDR2 LQKENI. This chain's CDR3 is CASSRGTGQETQYF. The CDR3 DNA reads as TGTGCCAGCTCACGAGGGACAGGACAAGAGACCCAGTACTTC.

This chain uses TRBV10-3 with TRBJ1-1; TRBD1 matches at 7 bases. The junction had 10 bases not matched to a gene; V was cut back by 4 bases and J by 5 bases. The germline gives CDR1 ENHRY, CDR2 SYGVKD. The CDR3 contains 15 residues. In DNA, the CDR3 is TGTGCCATCAGTGTCGACAGGGCCCAGTGGACTGAAGCTTTCTTT. Its translation is CAISVDRAQWTEAFF.

As concerns this clone: The sample contains more than one DNA sequence encoding this CDR3. Written as DNA, the CDR3 is TGCGCCAGCAGCTTGGCCCAGACTAGCGGGAGATACGAGCAGTACTTC. Its translation is CASSLAQTSGRYEQYF. The chain couples TRBV5-1 to TRBJ2-7; 12 bases align to TRBD2. The junction had 5 bases not matched to a gene; V was cut back by 0 bases and J by 4 bases. The CDR3 has 16 residues. From germline, CDR1 is SGHRS and CDR2 YFSETQ. Full variable domain (outside the CDR3, taken from reference TRBV5-1 and TRBJ2-7): KAGVTQTPRYLIKTRGQQVTLSCSPISGHRSVSWYQQTPGQGLQFLFEYFSETQRNKGNFPGRFSGRQFSNSRSEMNVSTLELGDSALYLCASSLAQTSGRYEQYFGPGTRLTVT.